This TCR beta chain was captured by sequencing in a study of shared clonotypes between healthy human individuals (dated by TCRdb to the early 2020s). Background on the whole study: The cohort comprised a couple of women and a few men aged 18 to 49 years. For each donor, CD4 naive and CD4 memory were each given three plates, CD8 naive was given two plates, and CD8 memory was given one plate. The study deeply sequenced blood TCR repertoires of 5 or 6 healthy adults to estimate repertoire size and the extent of clonotype sharing between individuals. Per donor, leukapheresis produced somewhere between about 0.94 and 8.9 billion PBMCs. To increase sequencing depth and limit assay-specific biases, different laboratories used diverse techniques to prepare libraries and sequence TCR repertoires. Study-level results and caveats: Naive subsets generally had larger estimated clonotype richness than memory subsets did. Clonotypes shared by all four sorted-subset donors showed higher generation probabilities than non-shared clonotypes. Rarefaction of sorted-subset datasets indicated incomplete sequencing despite the large sequencing depth. The small number of donors limited the genetic and exposure-history diversity represented. Based on pairwise subsampling, the degree of clonotype sharing among donors was expected to be affected by sequencing depth. About 4.5% of naive CD4, 3.5% of naive CD8, about 2.1% of memory CD4, and about 0.4% of memory CD8 clonotypes were shared across a few donors. Only blood was sampled, and tissue TCR repertoires likely differ from those in blood.

Cut back by 3 bases and 1 base, the V and J ends lie 6 bases apart. Counted from cysteine to phenylalanine, this CDR3 has 13 amino acids. CDR3 DNA is the only sequence kept; it has 39 bases, read in frame from the first base. Reading the germline V gene (reference sequence) gives CDR1 SGHAT and CDR2 FQDESV. CD8 naive samples were CD45RO-negative cells positively selected for CCR7, giving a CD45RA+CCR7+ population that excluded TemRA cells. Healthy HIV-negative adults with no recently reported acute infections or vaccinations were included as donors. Every donor was a Caucasian adult living in Nashville, Tennessee, USA. Blood was collected by leukapheresis, and PBMCs were isolated by Ficoll-Histopaque density gradient centrifugation and then cryopreserved in liquid nitrogen vapor phase. Analytical flow cytometry was used to check the purity and quantity of every magnetically sorted T cell population. Genomic DNA was isolated from each sorted fraction and quantified by UV absorbance on a Nanodrop 2000c.

Using the deep immunoSEQ assay, multiplex PCR amplified TCR CDR3 regions from genomic DNA. Extracted genomic DNA from each cell subset was distributed evenly across all wells of several immunoSEQ 96-well plates, and each plate was treated as a replicate. For sorted subsets, 200 to 250 ng of genomic DNA, equivalent to some 33,000 T cell genomes, went into each replicate PCR. Purified libraries were measured with a Qubit 3.0 fluorometer, size-checked on a Bioanalyzer 2100, and measured again with the KAPA Library Quantification kit. Every immunoSEQ 96-well plate was sequenced on a separate single-read 150-cycle Illumina NextSeq 550 flow cell. As for how the authors treated the data: Because the immunoSEQ output held only junctional sequences and lacked quality scores, the filtering could not match the filtering applied to full-length reads. Sequences were annotated with PyIR, a Python wrapper for IgBLAST v1.9, and V/J genes and CDR3 were assigned using IMGT germline references. Any read was removed if the V/J assignment was weak (E-value above 1e-6), the CDR3 was missing, or the read contained stop codons, out-of-frame junctions, or ambiguous translated residues. V3J clonotypes were defined as sequences sharing an identical inferred V gene, J gene, and CDR3 amino acid sequence. The percentage overlap between two repertoires was calculated by dividing the number of shared unique clonotypes by the size of the smaller repertoire. RTK rarefaction, the Chao1 estimator, and Recon v2.1 estimates of unobserved clonotypes were used to assess repertoire richness. For all TCRbeta clonotypes obtained by the gDNA method from a handful of donors, generation probabilities were computed with OLGA. The immuneACCESS repertoire file appears here via TCRdb, limited to in-frame rearrangements. These files lack a portion of the clones; in checked studies, under half of the deficit traces to unresolved V genes, and the cause of the others is not known. That table is the source of V, J and clone size, and D and trimming were worked out from the DNA. Present in this sample are over 2 million clones, about 94% of which were seen just once. The leading ten clones occupy more than 0.95% of the sample.

With regard to this clone: Its binding antigen is unknown. No much larger clone exists at a distance of one base, and base qualities are not known.

This receptor was taken from a man younger than 30 in good health. This sequence uses TRBV11-1 and TRBJ1-1; there is no confident call for the D gene. Sequences were obtained from naive CD8+ T cells sorted from blood. The cell subset or site label for this specimen denotes: CD45RA+CCR7+. The CDR3 protein is CASSFTPNTEAFF. The bases read TGTGCCAGCAGCTTCACACCGAACACTGAAGCTTTCTTT.